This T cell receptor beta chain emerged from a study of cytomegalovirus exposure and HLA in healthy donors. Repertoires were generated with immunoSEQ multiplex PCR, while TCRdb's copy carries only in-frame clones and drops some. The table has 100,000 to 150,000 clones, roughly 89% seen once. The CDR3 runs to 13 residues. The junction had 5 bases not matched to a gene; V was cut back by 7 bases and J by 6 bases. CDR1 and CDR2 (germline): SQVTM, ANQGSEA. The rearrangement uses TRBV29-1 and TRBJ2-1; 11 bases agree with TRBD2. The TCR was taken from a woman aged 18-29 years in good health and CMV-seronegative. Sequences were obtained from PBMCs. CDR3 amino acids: CSGGLAESNEQFF. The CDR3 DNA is TGCAGCGGGGGACTAGCGGAATCCAATGAGCAGTTCTTC.